In this sample, the clone carrying this T cell receptor (beta chain) turned up a few times. TCRdb re-called the reads with MiXCR, one entry per CDR3 protein. Of 480,000 or so distinct CDR3 sequences in the sample, approximately 10% are singletons; the top ten hold roughly 10%. This entry belongs to a study of T cell repertoires in cytomegalovirus infection. V dropped 1 base and J dropped 4; count of bases not matched to a gene: 0. Germline V lookup: CDR1 MGHDK, CDR2 SYGVNS. This CDR3 has 15 residues. Source material: PBMCs. This receptor was obtained from a human donor in good health (CMV status not recorded). Some clones in this sample may be carry-over from other donors' samples. The rearrangement joins TRBV25-1 to TRBJ2-7, with TRBD2 matching 14 bases. CDR3 DNA sequence: TGTGCCAGCAGTGAATGGACTAGCGGGAGGTACGAGCAGTACTTC. It translates to CASSEWTSGRYEQYF.